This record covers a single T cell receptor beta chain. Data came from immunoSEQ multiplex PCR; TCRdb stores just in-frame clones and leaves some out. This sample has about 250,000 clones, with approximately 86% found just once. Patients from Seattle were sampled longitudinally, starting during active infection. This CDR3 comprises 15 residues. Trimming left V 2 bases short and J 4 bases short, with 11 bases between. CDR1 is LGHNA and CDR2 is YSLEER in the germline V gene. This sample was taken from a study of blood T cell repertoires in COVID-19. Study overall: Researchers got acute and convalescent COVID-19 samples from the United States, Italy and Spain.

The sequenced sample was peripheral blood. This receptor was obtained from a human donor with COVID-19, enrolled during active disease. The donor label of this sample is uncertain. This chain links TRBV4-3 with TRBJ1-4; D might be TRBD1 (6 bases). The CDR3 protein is CASSQPGRGNEKLFF. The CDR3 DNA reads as TGCGCCAGCAGCCAACCGGGCAGGGGTAATGAAAAACTGTTTTTT.